The 5 T cell receptor beta chains reported below all come from one sample, sequenced in a study of T cell changes during pregnancy in multiple sclerosis. Sequencing used immunoSEQ multiplex PCR; TCRdb keeps in-frame clones, though not all of them. The table records about 40,000 clones, approximately 90% of them present only once. This sample comprised CD4+ T cells from peripheral blood mononuclear cells, obtained before pregnancy. These receptors all come from a female donor with multiple sclerosis, enrolled in a pregnancy study.

The genes are TRBV6-6 and TRBJ1-2, with D unresolved. The germline V gene has CDR1 MNHNY and CDR2 SVGAGI (reference sequence). V lost 3 bases and J 0 bases, leaving 14 bases between the germline ends. There are 16 residues in the CDR3. CDR3 DNA: TGTGCCAGCAGTTATGGGCCGTTCGTAGCTAACTATGGCTACACCTTC. It specifies CASSYGPFVANYGYTF.

V gene TRBV18 combines with J gene TRBJ2-5; 7 bases line up with TRBD2. This CDR3 is built from 16 residues. The germline CDR1 and CDR2 sequences are KGHSH and LQKENI. V lost 2 bases and J lost 1; bases outside the gene matches: 7. The DNA of the CDR3 is TGTGCCAGCTCACCAGAACTAGCGAGGGTCCAAGAGACCCAGTACTTC. It codes for CASSPELARVQETQYF. The variable domain in full, completed from reference TRBV18 and TRBJ2-5, reads NAGVMQNPRHLVRRRGQEARLRCSPMKGHSHVYWYRQLPEEGLKFMVYLQKENIIDESGMPKERFSAEFPKEGPSILRIQQVVRGDSAAYFCASSPELARVQETQYFGPGTRLLVL.

Only a few counts were recorded for this clone. V and J are TRBV6-6 and TRBJ2-1; 9 nucleotides align to TRBD1. Per germline, CDR1 MNHNY and CDR2 SVGAGI (reference sequence). V lost 5 bases, J lost 14 bases, and 10 bases stayed unmatched. The CDR3 has 13 residues. The CDR3 DNA reads TGTGCCAGCAGTCTCCCCCCCGGGACAGGGAAGTTCTTC. Protein: CASSLPPGTGKFF.

V is TRBV11-1 and J is TRBJ1-6; 10 nucleotides align to TRBD1. Trimming at V came to 5 bases and at J to 8 bases, leaving 6 bases not matched to a gene. Germline values: CDR1 SGHAT, CDR2 FQDESV (reference sequence). This CDR3 is 15 amino acids long. The CDR3, as DNA: TGTGCCAGCAGCCCACGACAGGGGGCCCATTCACCCCTCCACTTT. Translation: CASSPRQGAHSPLHF.

V is TRBV4-3 and J is TRBJ1-2; TRBD1 matches at 8 bases. CDR1 LGHNA and CDR2 YSLEER come from the germline V gene. The CDR3 has 18 amino acids. J gave up 5 bases and V 0 bases, and 14 bases lay outside the gene matches. CDR3 residues: CASSQDLAGGLLEYGYTF. DNA for the CDR3: TGCGCCAGCAGCCAAGATCTGGCAGGGGGCCTCCTCGAGTATGGCTACACCTTC.